These 22 T cell receptor beta chains originate from one sample sequenced in a study of shared clonotypes between healthy human individuals (TCRdb year 2020). CD8 naive samples consisted of CD45RO-negative cells that were positively selected for CCR7, yielding a CD45RA+CCR7+ population without TemRA cells. Library method: the immunoSEQ multiplex PCR assay. TCRdb took over this immuneACCESS table, retaining in-frame rearrangements with V and J assigned. Such tables are incomplete; in checked studies, under half of the missing clones stem from an unresolved V gene, and the remainder is unexplained. This sample is represented by approximately 2,000,000 clones; roughly 93% of them were singletons. Clones ranked in the top ten supply over 1.5% of the sample. Sequencing was done on a sample of naive CD8+ T cells from PBMCs. The meaning of the sample's cell subset or site label: CD45RA+CCR7+. These receptors all stem from a man aged 18 to 29 in good health. Some clones in this sample may be carry-over from other donors' samples.

This chain connects TRBV27 to TRBJ2-7; 11 bases align to TRBD2. Germline values: CDR1 MNHEY, CDR2 SMNVEV (reference sequence). V lost 8 bases to trimming and J lost 6 bases; unmatched junction nucleotides: 9. CDR3 length: 14 amino acids. The CDR3 DNA reads as TGTGCCAGCTCCCCGGGGGGACTAGCGGCCGAGCAGTACTTC. As protein: CASSPGGLAAEQYF.

The V call is TRBV21-1, the J call TRBJ1-5. TRBV21-1 is a listed pseudogene. The CDR3 extends over 14 amino acids. The CDR3 is CASSNPLPNQPQHF. DNA for the CDR3: TGTGCCAGCAGCAACCCGCTTCCCAATCAGCCCCAGCATTTT.

The chain uses TRBV28 and TRBJ2-5, with TRBD1 matching 7 bases. This CDR3 region has 15 residues. Germline V CDR1 and CDR2: MDHEN, SYDVKM. V was pared by 6 bases and J by 3 bases, with 10 bases of the junction left unmatched. CDR3 sequence (DNA): TGTGCCAGCAGCCCCCGACAGGGATACAAAGAGACCCAGTACTTC. Translated, it gives CASSPRQGYKETQYF. The whole variable domain, remainder taken from reference TRBV28 and TRBJ2-5, is DVKVTQSSRYLVKRTGEKVFLECVQDMDHENMFWYRQDPGLGLRLIYFSYDVKMKEKGDIPEGYSVSREKKERFSLILESASTNQTSMYLCASSPRQGYKETQYFGPGTRLLVL.

The genes are TRBV7-9 and TRBJ2-3; tentative D call: TRBD2 (5 bases). This CDR3 region has 11 residues. V lost 10 bases and J 3 bases, leaving 8 bases between the germline ends. The V gene's germline CDR1 is SEHNR and CDR2 FQNEAQ (reference sequence). The CDR3 is CATEGTDTQYF. For the CDR3, the DNA is TGTGCCACCGAGGGAACAGATACGCAGTATTTT.

V is TRBV10-3 and J is TRBJ2-7, with 9 bases matching TRBD2. V trimming: 0 bases; J trimming: 3 bases; junction bases outside the gene matches: 6. This CDR3 has 16 amino acids. Germline CDR1 and CDR2: ENHRY and SYGVKD. The CDR3 reads CAISESQASGNYEQYF. In nucleotides, the CDR3 is TGTGCCATCAGTGAGTCCCAGGCTAGCGGGAACTACGAGCAGTACTTC.

This chain links TRBV7-2 with TRBJ1-2; 7 bases are a match to TRBD1. CDR1 and CDR2 from the germline V gene are SGHTA and FQGNSA. V lost 0 bases to trimming and J lost 4 bases; unmatched junction nucleotides: 2. This CDR3 has 14 residues. This CDR3 is CASSLAGTVYGYTF. CDR3 bases: TGTGCCAGCAGCTTAGCCGGGACAGTCTATGGCTACACCTTC.

The gene calls are TRBV25-1 and TRBJ1-1; TRBD1 is a possible D gene (5 bases). The CDR3 covers 12 residues. Trimming shortened V by 7 bases and J by 4 bases, and 10 bases separated the two germline ends. Germline CDR1 is MGHDK and CDR2 is SYGVNS. Here the CDR3 reads CASNDGGTEAFF. CDR3 nucleotides: TGTGCCAGCAACGACGGGGGCACTGAAGCTTTCTTT.

The chain combines TRBV10-2 with TRBJ2-3, with D possibly being TRBD2 (6 bases). V was pared by 6 bases and J by 2 bases, with 15 bases between. This CDR3 is 15 amino acids long. CDR1 WSHSY and CDR2 SAAADI come from the germline V gene. This CDR3 reads CASRRLGGITDTQYF. The CDR3 bases are TGCGCCAGCAGGCGACTGGGCGGGATCACAGATACGCAGTATTTT.

The gene calls are TRBV19 and TRBJ2-7, with a tentative D call TRBD2 (5 bases). Germline V gene sequence: CDR1 LNHDA, CDR2 SQIVND (reference sequence). CDR3 length equals 14 residues. V was cut by 10 bases and J by 5 bases, with 21 bases left in between. The CDR3 DNA follows: TGTGCCACCGCCCGGCGGGTTGAATTGAACGAGCAGTACTTC. Residues: CATARRVELNEQYF.

The rearrangement links TRBV19 to TRBJ2-7; D may match TRBD1 or TRBD2 (5 bases each). There are 16 residues in the CDR3. V shed 3 bases and J shed 2 bases, with 17 bases lying between them. Germline V CDR1 and CDR2: LNHDA, SQIVND (reference sequence). The CDR3 sequence is CASSIGTYGAPYEQYF. The CDR3 region has the DNA TGTGCCAGTAGTATTGGGACCTACGGAGCCCCCTACGAGCAGTACTTC.

This sequence joins TRBV11-2 and TRBJ2-7, with 11 positions matching TRBD1. Germline CDR1 SGHAT, CDR2 FQNNGV. The V gene end was trimmed by 3 bases and the J gene end by 2 bases; junction bases not matched to a gene: 3. The CDR3 extends over 15 amino acids. The CDR3 region has the DNA TGTGCCAGCAGCTTCGGGACAGGGGGTCCCTACGAGCAGTACTTC. This gives the protein CASSFGTGGPYEQYF.

This rearrangement joins TRBV28 to TRBJ2-7; D is uncertain. CDR3 length: 14 residues. V dropped 2 bases and J dropped 0 bases, with 8 bases sitting between them. In germline, CDR1 is MDHEN, CDR2 SYDVKM. CDR3 sequence: CASSLIFGSYEQYF. CDR3 coding DNA: TGTGCCAGCAGTTTAATCTTCGGCTCCTACGAGCAGTACTTC.

The chain recombines TRBV9 with TRBJ2-5; D not resolved. CDR1 SGDLS and CDR2 YYNGEE come from the germline V gene. Trimming stripped 4 bases from V and 1 base from J, with 11 bases between. The CDR3 extends over 14 amino acids. The CDR3 is CASSRMESQETQYF. The CDR3 nucleotides read TGTGCCAGCAGCCGCATGGAGTCCCAAGAGACCCAGTACTTC.

The chain combines TRBV14 with TRBJ1-1; unclear D gene. V gave up 4 bases and J gave up 10 bases, with 16 bases separating them. Germline values: CDR1 SGHDN, CDR2 FVKESK. The CDR3 contains 13 residues. The CDR3 bases are TGTGCCAGCAGCCTACGCCGGTCGGATGGAGCTTTCTTT. This gives the protein CASSLRRSDGAFF.

This chain connects TRBV6-5 to TRBJ1-2, with D unclear. CDR3 size: 14 residues. V was pared by 2 bases and J by 6 bases, with 13 bases between. CDR1 is MNHEY and CDR2 is SVGAGI in the germline V gene. This CDR3 reads CASSYAEGVNGYTF. DNA for the CDR3: TGTGCCAGCAGTTACGCCGAGGGAGTTAATGGCTACACCTTC.

The chain recombines TRBV28 with TRBJ2-1; 11 bases fit TRBD2. After removal of 2 bases from V and 7 bases from J, the junction contained 4 bases not matched to a gene. The CDR3 is made up of 15 amino acids. Per germline, CDR1 MDHEN and CDR2 SYDVKM. CDR3 sequence reads: CASSLILAGGNEQFF. CDR3 DNA: TGTGCCAGCAGTTTAATCCTAGCGGGAGGAAATGAGCAGTTCTTC.

Here the CDR3 reads CATSRGLSSGSSYEQYF. As DNA, the CDR3 is TGTGCCACCAGCAGAGGTCTCAGTAGCGGGAGTTCCTACGAGCAGTACTTC. The chain has TRBV15 and TRBJ2-7, with 9 bases that match TRBD2. The junction had 8 bases not matched to a gene; V was cut back by 1 base and J by 1 base. Looked up from germline, CDR1 is LNHNV and CDR2 is YYDKDF (reference sequence). This CDR3 has 17 amino acids.

V is TRBV4-2 and J is TRBJ1-4, with unresolved D. This CDR3 has 12 amino acids. The V and J ends lost 4 bases and 12 bases respectively, with 12 bases between them. CDR1 LGHNA and CDR2 YNFKEQ come from the germline V gene. The CDR3: CASSLTRAELFF. CDR3 coding DNA: TGTGCCAGCAGCCTCACAAGGGCTGAACTGTTTTTT.

The CDR3 DNA reads as TGTGCCAGCAGCCCCAGGGGAGTTCGCGAGCAGTACTTC. Amino acids: CASSPRGVREQYF. This chain links TRBV7-9 with TRBJ2-7; tentatively, D is TRBD1 (6 bases). The CDR3 loop spans 13 amino acids. Trimming pared 5 bases from V and 6 bases from J, leaving 14 bases between. CDR1 and CDR2 from the germline V gene are SEHNR and FQNEAQ (reference sequence).

J is TRBJ2-3 and V is TRBV5-4; a weak D match, TRBD1 (7 bases). Looked up from germline, CDR1 is SGHNT and CDR2 is YYREEE (reference sequence). Trimming cost V 0 bases and J 7 bases, with 24 bases left between them. This CDR3 is 18 amino acids long. The CDR3 here is CASSLVTQGGVYTNTQYF. The CDR3 DNA reads as TGTGCCAGCAGCTTGGTCACTCAGGGGGGCGTCTACACGAATACGCAGTATTTT.

The chain recombines TRBV28 with TRBJ2-1; no reliable D call. V gave up 5 bases and J gave up 9 bases, with 14 bases separating them. This CDR3 contains 13 residues. The germline V gene has CDR1 MDHEN and CDR2 SYDVKM. DNA for the CDR3: TGTGCCAGCAGTCCCCCGATATCGGGTGAGCAGTTCTTC. It specifies CASSPPISGEQFF.

This clone was observed a handful of times. This specimen includes other DNA sequences encoding the same CDR3. The rearrangement joins TRBV29-1 to TRBJ1-1, with D uncertain. Germline-derived CDR1 and CDR2 are SQVTM and ANQGSEA. The V end was cut by 7 bases, the J end by 2 bases, with 5 bases between. The CDR3 extends over 10 amino acids. The chain's CDR3 is CSALNTEAFF. CDR3 bases: TGCAGCGCTCTTAACACTGAAGCTTTCTTT.